This T cell receptor beta chain is from a study of blood T cell repertoires in COVID-19. Study as a whole: Acute-phase and convalescent COVID-19 samples originated in the United States, Italy and Spain. Sources were T cells, B-cell-depleted T cells, or PBMCs; the material itself was cDNA or gDNA.

Per the original methods: How many nucleated cells were present was estimated from reference gene primer amplification. Using immunoSEQ multiplex PCR, the repertoire was profiled, and TCRdb retains in-frame clones only, with some absent. V and J calls and clone size are copied from that table; D and trimming were computed from the DNA. The sample gives about 160,000 clones, around 81% of which show up once; 10% to 15% is in the top ten. The ends lost 0 bases at V and 0 bases at J; junction bases unmatched: 11. The CDR3 runs to 18 residues. In germline, CDR1 is SGHRS, CDR2 YFSETQ. The chain joins TRBV5-1 to TRBJ2-7, with 8 positions matching TRBD2. This sequence was found in a man in his 70s who had recovered from COVID-19. The source material was peripheral blood. DNA for the CDR3: TGCGCCAGCAGCTTGGGGGTCTCTACTAGCGGCCACTCCTACGAGCAGTACTTC. It specifies CASSLGVSTSGHSYEQYF.